The clone carrying this TCR beta chain was counted only a few times. These data are taken from a study of blood T cell repertoires in COVID-19. Generated by immunoSEQ multiplex PCR, the TCRdb table keeps only in-frame clones and is missing some. The table records some 300,000 clones, over 90% of them present only once. The V end was cut by 3 bases, the J end by 0 bases, with 12 bases between. Germline V gives CDR1 DFQATT, CDR2 SNEGSKA (reference sequence). The CDR3 consists of 16 residues. The sequence was collected from a woman aged 25 to 39 who had been exposed to COVID-19. The rearrangement joins TRBV20-1 to TRBJ1-6; no firm D call. Sequenced material: PBMCs or T cells enriched from blood (not recorded which). The CDR3 DNA reads as TGCAGTGCTAGTTATCGACACCTCTCCTATAATTCACCCCTCCACTTT. Protein product: CSASYRHLSYNSPLHF.